These 30 T cell receptor beta chains were all obtained from the same sample, sequenced in a study of blood T cell repertoires in COVID-19. Sequencing used immunoSEQ multiplex PCR; TCRdb keeps in-frame clones, though not all of them. The table includes tens of thousands of clones, over 60% detected once. Material: peripheral blood. The source is a human donor in a cohort sampled during active COVID-19.

V gene TRBV5-4 combines with J gene TRBJ2-1; D might be TRBD1 (5 bases). The CDR3 sequence is 14 residues long. Per germline, CDR1 SGHNT and CDR2 YYREEE (reference sequence). Trimming shortened V by 0 bases and J by 8 bases, and 12 bases separated the two germline ends. Here the CDR3 reads CASSLGQGRYEQFF. The CDR3, as DNA: TGTGCCAGCAGCTTGGGCCAGGGTAGATATGAGCAGTTCTTC.

This clone occurred a few times. CDR3 DNA sequence: TGTGCCAGCAGCTCCCAAGTGGGAGGTGGGAGAAACACCATATATTTT. Translated, it gives CASSSQVGGGRNTIYF. The chain combines TRBV7-2 with TRBJ1-3; D uncertain. CDR3 length equals 16 residues. V lost 4 bases to trimming and J lost 5 bases, with 18 bases between them. Germline V CDR1 and CDR2: SGHTA, FQGNSA.

This sequence joins TRBV18 and TRBJ2-2, with TRBD2 identical over 12 bases. The ends lost 5 bases at V and 4 bases at J; junction bases unmatched: 2. Germline V gives CDR1 KGHSH, CDR2 LQKENI. The CDR3 contains 15 residues. The CDR3 region is CASSATSGSTGELFF. As DNA, the CDR3 is TGTGCCAGCTCAGCGACTAGCGGGAGCACCGGGGAGCTGTTTTTT.

The chain combines TRBV18 with TRBJ2-7, with D possibly TRBD1 on 6 matching bases. Trimming removed 5 bases at V and 3 bases at J, with 17 bases between. CDR1 and CDR2 (germline): KGHSH, LQKENI. The CDR3 has 15 amino acids. CDR3 sequence: CASSSKQGTGYEQYF. The DNA for the CDR3 is TGTGCCAGCTCATCGAAACAGGGCACCGGCTACGAGCAGTACTTC.

The gene calls are TRBV2 and TRBJ1-2; D remains unclear. The CDR3 has 15 amino acids. V lost 2 bases and J lost 3, with 13 bases in between. From germline, CDR1 is SNHLY and CDR2 FYNNEI. CDR3 loop: CASSERGGYDYGYTF. DNA for the CDR3: TGTGCCAGCAGTGAACGGGGAGGGTATGACTATGGCTACACCTTC.

The table lists this clone with many counts. The chain is built from TRBV5-1 and TRBJ2-5; tentative D call: TRBD2 (5 bases). The CDR3 has 15 amino acids. Trimming pared 1 base from V and 0 bases from J, leaving 10 bases between. Germline CDR1 and CDR2: SGHRS and YFSETQ. CDR3 region: CASSLRGSDQETQYF. DNA of the CDR3: TGCGCCAGCAGCTTGCGTGGTAGCGACCAAGAGACCCAGTACTTC.

V and J are TRBV28 and TRBJ2-7; 10 bases are shared with TRBD1. The germline V gene encodes CDR1 MDHEN and CDR2 SYDVKM. The CDR3 totals 15 residues. V dropped 5 bases and J dropped 3; count of bases not matched to a gene: 7. The CDR3: CASSRTGTGDYEQYF. The CDR3, as DNA: TGTGCCAGCAGTAGGACCGGGACAGGGGACTACGAGCAGTACTTC.

The rearrangement joins TRBV5-1 to TRBJ2-7; no clear D. CDR1 is SGHRS, CDR2 YFSETQ, per germline. The V end was cut by 0 bases, the J end by 2 bases, with 9 bases between. The CDR3 spans 14 residues. The CDR3 DNA follows: TGCGCCAGCAGCTTGGGTTCTGTAACCTACGAGCAGTACTTC. Protein sequence: CASSLGSVTYEQYF.

V gene TRBV6-2 or TRBV6-3 combines with J gene TRBJ1-3, with unresolved D. The CDR3 spans 16 residues. V was shortened by 0 bases and J by 3 bases, with 12 bases between the two germline ends. Germline V gene sequence: CDR1 MNHEY, CDR2 SVGEGT. CDR3 loop: CASSYSFRRLGNTIYF. The CDR3 coding sequence is TGTGCCAGCAGTTACTCGTTCAGACGACTTGGAAACACCATATATTTT.

This clone was seen more than once but under ten times. The chain links TRBV28 to TRBJ1-5; 10 bases match TRBD1. CDR3 size: 16 residues. Germline CDR1 and CDR2: MDHEN and SYDVKM. The trim removed 6 bases at V and 6 bases at J, leaving 11 bases unmatched. CDR3 nucleotide sequence: TGTGCCAGCAGCCGAAGATCCGACAGGGGGCGTCAGCCCCAGCATTTT. It encodes CASSRRSDRGRQPQHF.

V usage is TRBV5-4 and J usage is TRBJ2-7; no definite D call. The V and J ends lost 3 bases and 1 base respectively, with 8 bases between them. CDR1 is SGHNT, CDR2 YYREEE, per germline (reference sequence). This CDR3 comprises 13 residues. The CDR3 is CASSSVSSYEQYF. The DNA of the CDR3 is TGTGCCAGCAGCTCAGTGTCTTCCTACGAGCAGTACTTC.

This CDR3 is CASRHYYRGKNTEAFF. The CDR3, as DNA: TGTGCCAGCAGACACTACTACAGGGGAAAGAACACTGAAGCTTTCTTT. The chain carries TRBV6-6 and TRBJ1-1; 7 nucleotides line up with TRBD1. The V and J ends lost 6 bases and 1 base, in that order; junction bases with no gene match: 11. This CDR3 region has 16 residues. Germline V gene data show CDR1 as MNHNY and CDR2 as SVGAGI (reference sequence).

The chain carries TRBV7-8 and TRBJ2-1; TRBD1 is a possible D gene (6 bases). V was shortened by 4 bases and J by 5 bases, with 12 bases between the two germline ends. CDR3 length equals 14 residues. CDR1 and CDR2 (germline): SGHVS, FQNEAQ. The CDR3 DNA reads TGTGCCAGCAGCTACCGGGACATACACAATGAGCAGTTCTTC. Its translation: CASSYRDIHNEQFF.

This clone turned up a few times. This sequence joins TRBV5-1 and TRBJ2-7; 8 bases align to TRBD1. J gave up 6 bases and V 0 bases, and 8 bases lay outside the gene matches. This CDR3 contains 15 residues. Germline V lookup: CDR1 SGHRS, CDR2 YFSETQ. CDR3 sequence reads: CASSLALDRVGEQYF. CDR3 DNA: TGCGCCAGCAGCTTGGCCCTGGACAGGGTAGGCGAGCAGTACTTC.

V usage is TRBV24-1 and J usage is TRBJ2-7, with a tentative D call TRBD1 (5 bases). The CDR3 loop spans 12 amino acids. The ends were cut back, 1 base at V and 7 bases at J, with 7 bases in the middle. CDR1 and CDR2 (germline): KGHDR, SFDVKD. The CDR3 sequence: CATSDLRGEQYF. The DNA of the CDR3 is TGTGCCACCAGTGATTTAAGGGGAGAGCAGTACTTC.

This rearrangement joins TRBV5-1 to TRBJ2-7, with 7 nucleotides matching TRBD1. CDR1 and CDR2 from the germline V gene are SGHRS and YFSETQ. J gave up 5 bases and V 3 bases, and 11 bases lay outside the gene matches. The CDR3 consists of 15 residues. The CDR3 here is CASSYSDRERDEQYF. CDR3 nucleotides: TGCGCCAGCAGCTACTCCGACAGGGAAAGAGACGAGCAGTACTTC.

The chain has TRBV18 and TRBJ1-1; 7 bases fit TRBD1. The CDR3 has 14 amino acids. CDR1 KGHSH and CDR2 LQKENI come from the germline V gene. Trimming cost V 1 base and J 7 bases; bases outside gene matches: 6. The chain's CDR3 is CASSPQTGWSEAFF. In DNA, the CDR3 is TGTGCCAGCTCACCACAGACAGGGTGGAGTGAAGCTTTCTTT.

This clone was found a few times. The V gene is TRBV6-5, the J gene TRBJ2-1, with 7 bases matching TRBD1. V lost 6 bases to trimming and J lost 8 bases; unmatched junction nucleotides: 13. Germline CDR1 reads MNHEY; CDR2 reads SVGAGI. The CDR3 has 15 residues. The CDR3 DNA reads TGTGCCAGCAGCCCAGGGGGTACAATTTTGGATGAGCAGTTCTTC. Translated: CASSPGGTILDEQFF.

The chain is built from TRBV27 and TRBJ2-1; 8 nucleotides line up with TRBD2. CDR3 length: 15 amino acids. Germline V gene sequence: CDR1 MNHEY, CDR2 SMNVEV (reference sequence). V trimming: 6 bases; J trimming: 2 bases; junction bases outside the gene matches: 6. DNA for the CDR3: TGTGCCAGCAGACCAAGCGGGGGTACCTACAATGAGCAGTTCTTC. Translating it yields CASRPSGGTYNEQFF.

The V call is TRBV14, the J call TRBJ2-1; the match to TRBD2 covers 9 bases. CDR3 length equals 16 residues. CDR1 is SGHDN and CDR2 is FVKESK in the germline V gene. The junction had 6 bases not matched to a gene; V was cut back by 5 bases and J by 1 base. The CDR3 region has the DNA TGTGCCAGCAGCACGAGCGGGAGGCCTTCCTACAATGAGCAGTTCTTC. As protein: CASSTSGRPSYNEQFF.

There are many counts of this clone. J is TRBJ2-7 and V is TRBV29-1, with 8 nucleotides matching TRBD1. Germline trimming cut 7 bases from V and 7 bases from J; bases unmatched to any gene: 24. Per the germline V gene, CDR1 is SQVTM and CDR2 is ANQGSEA. The CDR3 contains 17 residues. CDR3 amino acids: CSARGTGTGLASGEQYF. DNA of the CDR3: TGCAGCGCCCGGGGGACAGGAACAGGATTAGCGTCTGGGGAGCAGTACTTC.

In nucleotides, the CDR3 is TGTGCCAGCACCAAGACAGGGAGCTCACCCCTCCACTTT. This translates into CASTKTGSSPLHF. The chain recombines TRBV6-5 with TRBJ1-6; TRBD1 aligns across 7 bases. This CDR3 has 13 amino acids. V trimming: 7 bases; J trimming: 10 bases; junction bases outside the gene matches: 7. Germline CDR1 and CDR2: MNHEY and SVGAGI.

Only one count was recorded for this clone. The chain joins TRBV5-6 to TRBJ2-7, with TRBD2 matching over 9 bases. V shed 2 bases, J shed 3 bases, and the junction held 9 bases outside the gene matches. Germline-derived CDR1 and CDR2 are SGHDT and YYEEEE. This CDR3 has 16 residues. The CDR3 reads CASSFLPSGNFYEQYF. The CDR3 DNA sequence: TGTGCCAGCAGCTTCCTCCCTAGCGGGAATTTCTACGAGCAGTACTTC.

This chain links TRBV4-1 with TRBJ1-1; D possibly corresponds to TRBD1 (6 bases). Germline V lookup: CDR1 MGHRA, CDR2 YSYEKL. V gave up 3 bases and J gave up 10 bases, with 18 bases separating them. The CDR3 contains 14 residues. This CDR3 is CASSQDDTGMRAFF. The CDR3 DNA sequence: TGCGCCAGCAGCCAGGACGATACAGGGATGAGAGCTTTCTTT.

This rearrangement joins TRBV19 to TRBJ2-1, with 10 bases that match TRBD2. This CDR3 spans 15 amino acids. Unmatched junction bases numbered 6, after V lost 3 bases and J lost 7 bases. Germline CDR1 LNHDA, CDR2 SQIVND (reference sequence). Here the CDR3 reads CASSMVASGRNEQFF. CDR3 nucleotides: TGTGCCAGTAGTATGGTGGCTAGCGGGAGAAATGAGCAGTTCTTC.

This clone was counted a few times. The chain recombines TRBV11-2 with TRBJ2-7; D gene unclear. This CDR3 comprises 12 residues. The V end was cut by 4 bases, the J end by 6 bases, with 10 bases between. In germline, CDR1 is SGHAT, CDR2 FQNNGV. As DNA, the CDR3 is TGTGCCAGCAGCTCCCCCCCAGGCGAGCAGTACTTC. Its protein is CASSSPPGEQYF.

V is TRBV24-1 and J is TRBJ1-5; D is perhaps TRBD1 (6 bases). The CDR3 runs to 12 residues. V was cut by 10 bases and J by 9 bases, with 15 bases left in between. Germline V gene lookup returns CDR1 KGHDR and CDR2 SFDVKD. Here the CDR3 reads CATSRGGRPQHF. The CDR3 DNA follows: TGTGCCACTTCGAGGGGGGGTCGGCCCCAGCATTTT.

The V and J genes are TRBV29-1 and TRBJ2-1; a weak D match, TRBD1 (8 bases). Germline CDR1 is SQVTM and CDR2 is ANQGSEA. With 4 bases removed from V and 7 bases from J, the gap between germline ends came to 20 bases. CDR3 size: 15 residues. In DNA, the CDR3 is TGCAGCGTTGGAAAAAACAGGGGGGGTTCAAATGAGCAGTTCTTC. It codes for CSVGKNRGGSNEQFF.

The chain couples TRBV7-2 to TRBJ2-2; D may be TRBD1 (6 bases). The CDR3 length is 14 residues. Trimming cost V 5 bases and J 5 bases, with 12 bases left between them. Looked up from germline, CDR1 is SGHTA and CDR2 is FQGNSA. CDR3 DNA: TGTGCCAGCAGCAACGACAGGAGGACCGGGGAGCTGTTTTTT. Amino acids: CASSNDRRTGELFF.

The rearrangement uses TRBV7-2 and TRBJ1-1; D uncertain. The CDR3 sequence is 12 residues long. From germline, CDR1 is SGHTA and CDR2 FQGNSA. V lost 1 base to trimming and J lost 11 bases, with 11 bases between them. The CDR3 reads CASSLGGRRAFF. The CDR3 DNA sequence: TGTGCCAGCAGCTTAGGAGGCCGGAGGGCTTTCTTT.